These T cell receptor beta chains were read from a single sample in a study of T cells in Graves' hyperthyroidism and ophthalmopathy. TCRdb fed the multiplex PCR reads into MiXCR, producing one record per CDR3 protein. This sample carries 250,000 to 300,000 distinct CDR3 sequences, roughly 15% of them seen once, and the ten largest clones take 30%. The sequencing sample was made of blood. Receptors originate from a woman between 45 and 60 years old with Graves' hyperthyroidism that later progressed to Graves' ophthalmopathy. CDR3s include the opening cysteine and the closing phenylalanine or tryptophan. The D gene is left open where the match is weak.

cdr3_aa: CASSLARAAVEQYF; d_call: .; cdr3_length: 14; v_call: TRBV7-8; j_call: TRBJ2-7
cdr3_aa: CATYSGSRSYEQYF; d_call: TRBD2; cdr3_length: 14; v_call: TRBV2; j_call: TRBJ2-7
cdr3_aa: CASSDLSTDTQYF; d_call: .; cdr3_length: 13; v_call: TRBV4-1; j_call: TRBJ2-3
cdr3_aa: CSVITGAPRRAFF; d_call: TRBD1; cdr3_length: 13; v_call: TRBV29-1; j_call: TRBJ1-1
cdr3_aa: CASSLGESWGGYTF; d_call: .; cdr3_length: 14; v_call: TRBV7-2; j_call: TRBJ1-2
cdr3_aa: CASSLPGQTSSGNTIYF; d_call: TRBD1; cdr3_length: 17; v_call: TRBV28; j_call: TRBJ1-3
cdr3_aa: CASSALTGNQPQHF; d_call: .; cdr3_length: 14; v_call: TRBV2; j_call: TRBJ1-5
cdr3_aa: CSAPRNLNTGELFF; d_call: .; cdr3_length: 14; v_call: TRBV29-1; j_call: TRBJ2-2
cdr3_aa: CSARGGRTYNEQFF; d_call: .; cdr3_length: 14; v_call: TRBV20-1; j_call: TRBJ2-1
cdr3_aa: CAISEIVAPSSTGELFF; d_call: .; cdr3_length: 17; v_call: TRBV10-3; j_call: TRBJ2-2
cdr3_aa: CASSQSGTATYEQYF; d_call: TRBD1; cdr3_length: 15; v_call: TRBV11-2; j_call: TRBJ2-7
cdr3_aa: CASTPRGSNTEAFF; d_call: .; cdr3_length: 14; v_call: TRBV19; j_call: TRBJ1-1
cdr3_aa: CASSLALTGGYTEAFF; d_call: TRBD1; cdr3_length: 16; v_call: TRBV5-1; j_call: TRBJ1-1
cdr3_aa: CASSRTSLEQFF; d_call: TRBD2; cdr3_length: 12; v_call: TRBV11-3; j_call: TRBJ2-1
cdr3_aa: CASSSEGLAGVGGQFF; d_call: TRBD2; cdr3_length: 16; v_call: TRBV7-6; j_call: TRBJ2-1
cdr3_aa: CAWSDSPNTEAFF; d_call: .; cdr3_length: 13; v_call: TRBV30; j_call: TRBJ1-1
cdr3_aa: CANRGQYTDTQYF; d_call: .; cdr3_length: 13; v_call: TRBV6-2/TRBV6-3; j_call: TRBJ2-3
cdr3_aa: CASGGGGNEQYF; d_call: TRBD2; cdr3_length: 12; v_call: TRBV28; j_call: TRBJ2-7
cdr3_aa: CASSLRGGAYGYTF; d_call: .; cdr3_length: 14; v_call: TRBV28; j_call: TRBJ1-2
cdr3_aa: CASSGGTGGVRGTEAFF; d_call: TRBD1; cdr3_length: 17; v_call: TRBV2; j_call: TRBJ1-1
cdr3_aa: CATSRETVQPQHF; d_call: .; cdr3_length: 13; v_call: TRBV15; j_call: TRBJ1-5
cdr3_aa: CASSYGRGDPYGYTF; d_call: .; cdr3_length: 15; v_call: TRBV6-5; j_call: TRBJ1-2
cdr3_aa: CASSLEQEKTQYF; d_call: .; cdr3_length: 13; v_call: TRBV28; j_call: TRBJ2-5
cdr3_aa: CASEGAVTDTQYF; d_call: TRBD1; cdr3_length: 13; v_call: TRBV19; j_call: TRBJ2-3
cdr3_aa: CASSMDGPEAFF; d_call: .; cdr3_length: 12; v_call: TRBV5-1; j_call: TRBJ1-1
cdr3_aa: CASTGGINEKLFF; d_call: .; cdr3_length: 13; v_call: TRBV28; j_call: TRBJ1-4
cdr3_aa: CSANRGGVFYEQYF; d_call: TRBD2; cdr3_length: 14; v_call: TRBV20-1; j_call: TRBJ2-7
cdr3_aa: CSAALRGGGELFF; d_call: .; cdr3_length: 13; v_call: TRBV20-1; j_call: TRBJ2-2
cdr3_aa: CASRVNMNTEAFF; d_call: .; cdr3_length: 13; v_call: TRBV6-1; j_call: TRBJ1-1
cdr3_aa: CASSPINTGELFF; d_call: .; cdr3_length: 13; v_call: TRBV12-3/TRBV12-4; j_call: TRBJ2-2
cdr3_aa: CASSSPGATQPQHF; d_call: .; cdr3_length: 14; v_call: TRBV19; j_call: TRBJ1-5
cdr3_aa: CSASGTSANEQYF; d_call: TRBD2; cdr3_length: 13; v_call: TRBV20-1; j_call: TRBJ2-7
cdr3_aa: CASSWGSGQGTNEQFF; d_call: TRBD1; cdr3_length: 16; v_call: TRBV7-2; j_call: TRBJ2-1
cdr3_aa: CASSYSALALSYNEQFF; d_call: .; cdr3_length: 17; v_call: TRBV6-1; j_call: TRBJ2-1
cdr3_aa: CSVKVGGPYSNQPQHF; d_call: .; cdr3_length: 16; v_call: TRBV29-1; j_call: TRBJ1-5
cdr3_aa: CASSDNSAAGNQPQHF; d_call: .; cdr3_length: 16; v_call: TRBV2; j_call: TRBJ1-5
cdr3_aa: CASRRDPGELFF; d_call: .; cdr3_length: 12; v_call: TRBV7-9; j_call: TRBJ2-2
cdr3_aa: CAREQAGAGNQPQHF; d_call: .; cdr3_length: 15; v_call: TRBV6-1; j_call: TRBJ1-5
cdr3_aa: CASSPWGPNNSPLHF; d_call: .; cdr3_length: 15; v_call: TRBV18; j_call: TRBJ1-6
cdr3_aa: CASSLAGTDYGYTF; d_call: TRBD1; cdr3_length: 14; v_call: TRBV12-3/TRBV12-4; j_call: TRBJ1-2